This TCR beta chain was recorded in a study of shared clonotypes between healthy human individuals. Overall study: Donor ages ranged 18 to 49 years: two women, a few men. Findings and limits, study-wide: Across a handful of donors, naive CD4 shared roughly 5.1%, naive CD8 less than 4%, memory CD4 roughly 2.1%, memory CD8 0.4% to 0.5%. It was the few donors that limited the genetic and exposure-history diversity represented.

Using immunoSEQ multiplex PCR, the repertoire was profiled, and TCRdb retains in-frame clones only, with some absent. Of a few million clones listed, approximately 96% are singletons. Notes on this clone: The antigen remains unidentified. The same CDR3 arises from other DNA sequences in this sample as well.

This CDR3 comprises 13 residues. Trimming removed 6 bases from V and 1 base from J, with 10 bases in between. The germline V gene encodes CDR1 MNHNS and CDR2 SASEGT. The chain recombines TRBV6-1 with TRBJ2-7; no reliable D call. The clonotype originates from a man aged 18 to 29 in good health. What was sequenced was naive CD4+ T cells sorted from blood. The subset here: CD45RA+ positively selected. The CDR3: CASSLEHSYEQYF. In DNA form, the CDR3 reads TGTGCCAGCAGCCTCGAGCATTCCTACGAGCAGTACTTC.